This paragraph covers one T cell receptor beta chain sequence. This sample's treatment: some 20 received Ad26.COV2.S at low or high dose, single or two shots; several received placebo; per-sample allocation not given. Repertoires come from day 63 after the first vaccine or placebo injection. Cohort 1b enrolled adults aged 18-55 years in Boston. The vaccine delivered Wuhan-strain SARS-CoV-2 spike through an Ad26 vector. The entry originates in a study of Ad26.COV2.S vaccination and SARS-CoV-2 variants. Turning to the study itself: Once, or twice with 56 days between doses, Ad26.COV2.S was given intramuscularly.

Germline CDR1 is MRHNA and CDR2 is SNTAGT. This CDR3 spans 16 amino acids. V was pared by 4 bases and J by 4 bases, with 18 bases between. Only in-frame clones appear in the TCRdb table, and some are missing; sequencing was by immunoSEQ multiplex PCR. Here the sample spans around 400,000 clones, approximately 83% being singletons. The V and J genes are TRBV6-4 and TRBJ2-3; D is undetermined. The TCR was taken from a person aged 18 to 65 who received the Ad26.COV2.S COVID-19 vaccine or a placebo. Sequencing was performed on peripheral blood, taken in a trial of Ad26.COV2.S vaccine versus placebo. The DNA of the CDR3 is TGTGCCAGCAGTGCCTGGGCTGTCAGGCCCGCAGATACGCAGTATTTT. Its protein is CASSAWAVRPADTQYF.